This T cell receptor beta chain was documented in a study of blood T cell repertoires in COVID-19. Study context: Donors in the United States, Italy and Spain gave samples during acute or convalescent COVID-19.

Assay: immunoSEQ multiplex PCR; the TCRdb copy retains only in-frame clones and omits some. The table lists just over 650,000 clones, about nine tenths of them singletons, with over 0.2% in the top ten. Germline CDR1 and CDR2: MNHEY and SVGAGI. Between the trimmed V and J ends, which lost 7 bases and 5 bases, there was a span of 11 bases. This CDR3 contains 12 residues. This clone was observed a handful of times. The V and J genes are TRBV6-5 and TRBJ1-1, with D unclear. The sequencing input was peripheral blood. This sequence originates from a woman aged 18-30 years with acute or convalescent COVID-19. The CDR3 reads CASKVGGTEAFF. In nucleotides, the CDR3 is TGTGCCAGCAAGGTAGGCGGAACTGAAGCTTTCTTT.